What follows are 13 T cell receptor beta chains derived from one specimen sequenced in a study of T-cell memory formation after mild COVID-19. TCRdb reprocessed the 5' RACE reads with MiXCR, giving one entry per CDR3 protein. The table includes 450,000 to 650,000 distinct CDR3 sequences, approximately 19% detected once. Sequenced material: PBMCs or a T cell subset sorted from them (not recorded which). The origin of the receptors is an adult woman who had mild COVID-19 (a few samples of this study predate the infection). Cell type and time point are not known.

The gene calls are TRBV15 and TRBJ2-7, with D unresolved. V lost 4 bases and J 3 bases, leaving 16 bases between the germline ends. The length of the CDR3 is 15 residues. The germline CDR1 and CDR2 sequences are LNHNV and YYDKDF (reference sequence). The CDR3 sequence is CATSKYGQERYEQYF. CDR3 DNA sequence: TGTGCCACCAGCAAATACGGGCAGGAACGCTACGAGCAGTACTTC. Complete variable domain (other parts from reference TRBV15 and TRBJ2-7): DAMVIQNPRYQVTQFGKPVTLSCSQTLNHNVMYWYQQKSSQAPKLLFHYYDKDFNNEADTPDNFQSRRPNTSFCFLDIRSPGLGDTAMYLCATSKYGQERYEQYFGPGTRLTVT.

This clonotype was recorded a few times. CDR3 loop: CSASFGPSSYEQYF. In DNA form, the CDR3 reads TGCAGTGCTAGTTTCGGCCCGAGCTCCTACGAGCAGTACTTC. This chain joins TRBV20-1 and TRBJ2-7; D unclear. CDR1 and CDR2 from the germline V gene are DFQATT and SNEGSKA (reference sequence). CDR3 length equals 14 residues. V was cut by 3 bases and J by 0 bases, with 12 bases left in between.

This chain connects TRBV2 to TRBJ2-3; no clear D. The CDR3 loop spans 12 amino acids. V lost 6 bases to trimming and J lost 2 bases, with 6 bases between them. Germline CDR1 SNHLY, CDR2 FYNNEI. CDR3 loop: CASRKDTDTQYF. CDR3 in DNA: TGTGCCAGCAGGAAGGACACAGATACGCAGTATTTT.

The V gene is TRBV20-1, the J gene TRBJ2-1; D is undetermined. With 1 base removed from V and 7 bases from J, the gap between germline ends came to 8 bases. The CDR3 contains 12 residues. The germline V gene has CDR1 DFQATT and CDR2 SNEGSKA (reference sequence). The CDR3 region is CSARGLQNEQFF. The CDR3 DNA reads TGCAGTGCTAGAGGACTGCAAAATGAGCAGTTCTTC.

The V gene is TRBV5-1, the J gene TRBJ2-3, with 11 bases that match TRBD2. The CDR3 totals 15 residues. Germline CDR1 and CDR2: SGHRS and YFSETQ. V was clipped by 3 bases and J by 2 bases; unmatched bases: 2. The CDR3 DNA reads as TGCGCCAGCAGCTCTAGCGGGGGGCCCACAGATACGCAGTATTTT. Residues: CASSSSGGPTDTQYF.

This chain uses TRBV20-1 with TRBJ1-4, with TRBD1 as a possible D gene (5 bases). This CDR3 has 13 residues. V was cut by 1 base and J by 5 bases, with 8 bases left in between. Per germline, CDR1 DFQATT and CDR2 SNEGSKA (reference sequence). In DNA form, the CDR3 reads TGCAGTGCTAGAGGTGACAGCAATGAAAAACTGTTTTTT. Translated: CSARGDSNEKLFF.

This clonotype was detected only a few times. The chain joins TRBV11-3 to TRBJ2-7; the D is unclear. V was cut by 1 base and J by 2 bases, with 9 bases left in between. CDR1 is SGHNT and CDR2 is YENEEA in the germline V gene. The CDR3 has 14 amino acids. The DNA for the CDR3 is TGTGCCAGCAGCTTAGCACGTATTACCTACGAGCAGTACTTC. Its translation is CASSLARITYEQYF.

This clonotype was detected only a few times. CDR3 protein: CSVWEADTQYF. The CDR3 nucleotides are TGCAGCGTTTGGGAAGCAGATACGCAGTATTTT. V and J are TRBV29-1 and TRBJ2-3; D ambiguous. The CDR3 is 11 amino acids. The V end was cut by 5 bases, the J end by 4 bases, with 7 bases between. The V gene's germline CDR1 is SQVTM and CDR2 ANQGSEA.

In the case of this clonotype: The junction and the germline gene differ at one end; a read error may be behind it. The chain is built from TRBV29-1 and TRBJ2-1, with 10 bases identical to TRBD1. CDR3 length equals 14 residues. Germline lookup yields CDR1 SQVTM and CDR2 ANQGSEA. The CDR3 coding sequence is TGCAGCGGCCTAGACAGGGGGCATTACAATGAGCGGTTCTTC. Translated: CSGLDRGHYNERFF.

The rearrangement links TRBV5-1 to TRBJ2-3, with D perhaps assigned TRBD1 or TRBD2 (5 bases each). Trimming removed 4 bases from V and 4 bases from J, with 16 bases in between. There are 15 residues in the CDR3. Per germline, CDR1 SGHRS and CDR2 YFSETQ. The CDR3 sequence: CASSRDPWTPDTQYF. The CDR3 DNA reads as TGCGCCAGCAGCCGGGACCCATGGACCCCAGATACGCAGTATTTT.

This clonotype was observed a handful of times. This sequence joins TRBV4-1 and TRBJ2-2, with 9 bases aligning to TRBD1. Unmatched junction bases numbered 13, after V lost 4 bases and J lost 1 base. CDR1 is MGHRA, CDR2 YSYEKL, per germline. The CDR3 consists of 19 residues. The CDR3 nucleotides read TGCGCCAGCAGCCGACGGGACAGGGCCTCCCTCGGGAACACCGGGGAGCTGTTTTTT. Its translation is CASSRRDRASLGNTGELFF.

This clonotype was seen more than once but under ten times. V is TRBV10-3 and J is TRBJ2-3, with D tentatively TRBD1 or TRBD2 (5 bases each). The CDR3 contains 13 residues. Trimming stripped 6 bases from V and 0 bases from J, with 7 bases between. CDR1 ENHRY and CDR2 SYGVKD come from the germline V gene. The DNA of the CDR3 is TGTGCCATCAGGGGGGACAGCACAGATACGCAGTATTTT. Amino acid sequence: CAIRGDSTDTQYF.

Comment on this clonotype: One end of the junction does not line up with germline, which may come from a read error. The genes are TRBV9 and TRBJ2-1, with 12 bases that match TRBD2. CDR1 is SGDLS, CDR2 YYNGEE, per germline. The CDR3 sequence is 17 residues long. The CDR3, as DNA: TGTGCCAGCAGCCCAAAGGCTAGCGGGGGGGCCTACACTGAGCAGTTCTTC. Translation gives CASSPKASGGAYTEQFF. Full variable domain (outside the CDR3, taken from reference TRBV9 and TRBJ2-1): DSGVTQTPKHLITATGQRVTLRCSPRSGDLSVYWYQQSLDQGLQFLIQYYNGEERAKGNILERFSAQQFPDLHSELNLSSLELGDSALYFCASSPKASGGAYTEQFFGPGTRLTVL.